Listed here are 18 T cell receptor beta chains from one sample, sequenced in a study of patients and donors after allogeneic stem cell transplantation. TCRdb reanalysed the RT-PCR reads using MiXCR and keeps one entry per CDR3 protein. The table shows about 8,800 distinct CDR3 sequences, with approximately 4% occurring only once. What was sequenced was blood, either unsorted or a sorted T cell fraction (not recorded which). The receptors were gathered from a human donor who was either an allogeneic HSCT recipient or a stem cell or donor lymphocyte infusion donor (not recorded which). It is not recorded whose cells these are; they may come from a transplant donor.

This clonotype was counted many times. J is TRBJ2-7 and V is TRBV6-2 or TRBV6-3, with D uncertain. The V and J ends lost 2 bases and 3 bases respectively, with 11 bases between them. Germline CDR1 is MNHEY and CDR2 is SVGEGT. The length of the CDR3 is 14 residues. CDR3 DNA sequence: TGTGCCAGCAGTTACATAGGTTTCAACTACGAGCAGTACTTC. This sequence encodes CASSYIGFNYEQYF.

In its sample, this clonotype was seen many times. The chain links TRBV5-1 to TRBJ2-3, with D perhaps matching TRBD1 (6 bases). The CDR3 runs to 15 residues. Germline lookup yields CDR1 SGHRS and CDR2 YFSETQ. The V end lost 3 bases, the J end lost 2 bases, and 13 bases lay between the germline ends. The CDR3 region is CASSYGQTTTDTQYF. The CDR3 DNA is TGCGCCAGCAGCTACGGACAGACAACCACAGATACGCAGTATTTT.

This clonotype was observed many times. The chain couples TRBV3-1 to TRBJ2-1, with TRBD2 identical over 7 bases. Per the germline V gene, CDR1 is LGHDT and CDR2 is YNNKEL (reference sequence). V was pared by 8 bases and J by 5 bases, with 6 bases of the junction left unmatched. The CDR3 has 13 amino acids. The CDR3 nucleotides read TGTGCCAGCGGGAGGGAGCAGAACAATGAGCAGTTCTTC. Translation: CASGREQNNEQFF.

This clonotype was observed many times. The rearrangement uses TRBV7-6 and TRBJ2-5; TRBD2 aligns across 8 bases. V lost 3 bases to trimming and J lost 4 bases; unmatched junction nucleotides: 10. This CDR3 spans 16 amino acids. The germline V gene has CDR1 SGHVS and CDR2 FNYEAQ. CDR3 sequence: CASSFSPGGPGETQYF. The CDR3 coding sequence is TGTGCCAGCAGCTTCTCTCCGGGAGGGCCGGGAGAGACCCAGTACTTC.

This clonotype is deemed medium-sized. The V and J genes are TRBV6-2 or TRBV6-3 and TRBJ2-3; D may be TRBD2 (6 bases). Trimming left V 6 bases short and J 5 bases short, with 18 bases between. CDR1 and CDR2 from the germline V gene are MNHEY and SVGEGT. There are 15 residues in the CDR3. The chain's CDR3 is CASREGLGTQDTQYF. The CDR3 DNA is TGTGCCAGCAGAGAGGGACTTGGAACTCAAGATACGCAGTATTTT.

This clonotype was observed many times. The rearrangement links TRBV21-1 to TRBJ2-1; the table names TRBD2, a call not compared with the DNA. TRBV21-1 is a listed pseudogene. The CDR3 totals 18 residues. CDR3 DNA: TGTGCCAGCCCCTGCGCTAGCGGGAGGTACTCTATCTACAATGAGCAGTTCTTC. Translation: CASPCASGRYSIYNEQFF.

This clonotype has at least ten counts. The chain recombines TRBV9 with TRBJ2-1, with TRBD2 matching 7 bases. CDR3 length equals 18 residues. Germline values: CDR1 SGDLS, CDR2 YYNGEE. After removal of 0 bases from V and 0 bases from J, the junction contained 9 bases not matched to a gene. For the CDR3, the DNA is TGTGCCAGCAGCGTAGCGGGACTACTATGGAGCTCCTACAATGAGCAGTTCTTC. This sequence encodes CASSVAGLLWSSYNEQFF.

The sample holds a few counts of this clonotype. J is TRBJ2-7 and V is TRBV27; a possible D gene is TRBD2 (7 bases). V lost 5 bases and J 3 bases, leaving 23 bases between the germline ends. The CDR3 covers 17 residues. Per the germline V gene, CDR1 is MNHEY and CDR2 is SMNVEV (reference sequence). CDR3 loop: CASSPSTGGGPGYEQYF. The CDR3 DNA reads as TGTGCCAGCAGTCCCTCGACAGGCGGGGGTCCGGGCTACGAGCAGTACTTC.

This clonotype was detected ten times or more. The gene calls are TRBV7-9 and TRBJ2-5; no clear D gene. CDR1 SEHNR and CDR2 FQNEAQ come from the germline V gene (reference sequence). V dropped 2 bases and J dropped 2 bases, with 12 bases sitting between them. The CDR3 length is 15 residues. CDR3 in DNA: TGTGCCAGCAGCTTAAGACTTGGACGGCAAGAGACCCAGTACTTC. It specifies CASSLRLGRQETQYF.

This clonotype was counted ten times or more. The rearrangement uses TRBV28 and TRBJ2-6, with 9 bases identical to TRBD1. Germline values: CDR1 MDHEN, CDR2 SYDVKM. Trimming at V came to 8 bases and at J to 4 bases, leaving 15 bases not matched to a gene. CDR3 length: 18 amino acids. CDR3 amino acids: CASSSAGTGRSGANVLTF. In nucleotides, the CDR3 is TGTGCCAGCTCCTCCGCGGGGACAGGGAGGTCCGGGGCCAACGTCCTGACTTTC.

This clonotype is judged medium-sized. The chain employs TRBV20-1 and TRBJ2-7; a possible D gene is TRBD1 (6 bases). Trimming cost V 6 bases and J 3 bases, with 12 bases left between them. The germline V gene encodes CDR1 DFQATT and CDR2 SNEGSKA (reference sequence). CDR3 length: 12 amino acids. The CDR3 nucleotides are TGCAGTGCCAAAGGGACACTCTACGAGCAGTACTTC. Translation: CSAKGTLYEQYF.

This clonotype occurred many times. This sequence joins TRBV18 and TRBJ2-7; 10 bases map to TRBD2. Germline trimming cut 3 bases from V and 5 bases from J; bases unmatched to any gene: 4. This CDR3 contains 14 residues. Germline CDR1 reads KGHSH; CDR2 reads LQKENI. The CDR3 coding sequence is TGTGCCAGCTCACCGGGGCTAGCGGGAGACGAGCAGTACTTC. Translated, it gives CASSPGLAGDEQYF.

Ten or more counts support this clonotype. DNA for the CDR3: TGTGCCAGCAGCTTAGAGCAGGCCTCCTACGAGCAGTACTTC. Protein product: CASSLEQASYEQYF. The J gene is TRBJ2-7, the V gene TRBV11-1; D gene unclear. This CDR3 has 14 residues. V gave up 1 base and J gave up 0 bases, with 7 bases separating them. Germline CDR1 and CDR2: SGHAT and FQDESV (reference sequence).

The table lists this clonotype with many counts. The CDR3 reads CSVVGTSYEQYF. The CDR3 coding sequence is TGCAGCGTTGTCGGGACTAGCTACGAGCAGTACTTC. The chain recombines TRBV29-1 with TRBJ2-7, with TRBD2 matching over 8 bases. V was pared by 4 bases and J by 3 bases, with 2 bases of the junction left unmatched. Germline-derived CDR1 and CDR2 are SQVTM and ANQGSEA. The CDR3 has 12 amino acids.

This clonotype was detected ten times or more. This chain links TRBV6-6 with TRBJ1-2; D uncertain. From germline, CDR1 is MNHNY and CDR2 SVGAGI (reference sequence). The V end was cut by 5 bases, the J end by 7 bases, with 14 bases between. The CDR3 loop spans 13 amino acids. CDR3 loop: CASSLLEVGGYTF. The CDR3 DNA reads as TGTGCCAGCAGTCTCCTGGAGGTGGGTGGCTACACCTTC.

Ten or more counts support this clonotype. The V gene is TRBV20-1, the J gene TRBJ2-7; 8 nucleotides agree with TRBD1. This CDR3 contains 11 residues. CDR1 DFQATT and CDR2 SNEGSKA come from the germline V gene (reference sequence). Unmatched junction bases numbered 7, after V lost 6 bases and J lost 9 bases. The CDR3 reads CSAKDRVGQYF. The CDR3 DNA reads as TGCAGTGCCAAGGACAGGGTGGGGCAGTACTTC.

This clonotype was seen at least ten times. This chain uses TRBV28 with TRBJ2-1; tentative D call: TRBD2 (5 bases). V was cut by 6 bases and J by 1 base, with 13 bases left in between. The CDR3 runs to 15 residues. Germline CDR1 reads MDHEN; CDR2 reads SYDVKM. CDR3 residues: CASRRGLLSYNEQFF. In DNA form, the CDR3 reads TGTGCCAGCAGGCGCGGACTCCTTTCCTACAATGAGCAGTTCTTC.

This clonotype occurred many times. This chain links TRBV28 with TRBJ2-1; D remains unclear. The germline gives CDR1 MDHEN, CDR2 SYDVKM. Trimming took 3 bases from V and 5 from J, leaving 8 bases between them. This CDR3 region has 13 residues. The DNA of the CDR3 is TGTGCCAGCAGTTTTTCAACCGACAATGAGCAGTTCTTC. Protein sequence: CASSFSTDNEQFF.